The 14 T cell receptor beta chains given below trace back to one sample, sequenced in a study of prognosis after radiotherapy for stage I lung cancer (dated by TCRdb to about 2021). For sequencing, an Illumina HiSeq 3000 was employed. The TCR beta CDR3 region was amplified from genomic DNA by two rounds of multiplex PCR. The first PCR round used primers specific to each TRBV and TRBJ gene, with sequences filed in Chinese patent CN105087789A. TCRdb applied fastp at Q25 and MiXCR to the public reads, then kept only in-frame beta chains. Rows are unified per CDR3 protein, each entry keeping the most common DNA and genes. The sample table records under 75,000 distinct CDR3 sequences; about 30% of these occur just once. Roughly 7.5% of the sample lies in the top ten. Specimen: PBMCs, collected before or after stereotactic body radiation therapy (not recorded which). The receptors were gathered from a donor over 45 with non-small cell lung cancer.

Comments on this clonotype: This clone may be a read error of a much larger clone one base away. The rearrangement uses TRBV20-1 and TRBJ1-4; D gene unclear. Germline CDR1 is DFQATT and CDR2 is SNEGSKA (reference sequence). Deletions cut 0 bases from V and 8 bases from J, with 10 bases between. The CDR3 totals 13 residues. The CDR3, as DNA: TGCAGTGCTAGAGATTTATCCCAAGAAAAACTGTTTTTT. Translated, it gives CSARDLSQEKLFF.

In this sample, this clonotype turned up many times. The chain employs TRBV5-8 and TRBJ1-2; maybe TRBD1 (5 bases). Germline loops: CDR1 SGHTS, CDR2 YDEGEE. Trimming removed 0 bases from V and 1 base from J, with 10 bases in between. The CDR3 spans 15 residues. The CDR3 nucleotides are TGTGCCAGCAGCTTGGGCCTCCAGGGTAACTATGGCTACACCTTC. Translating gives CASSLGLQGNYGYTF.

This clonotype was recorded many times. The CDR3 DNA follows: TGTGCCAGTAGTCGGGACAGGGGTCCGCAAGAGACCCAGTACTTC. Its protein is CASSRDRGPQETQYF. The chain recombines TRBV19 with TRBJ2-5; 10 bases agree with TRBD1. In germline, CDR1 is LNHDA, CDR2 SQIVND (reference sequence). Losses at the gene ends were 5 bases for V and 2 bases for J; bases not matched to a gene: 5. The CDR3 length is 15 residues.

This clonotype was found many times. The rearrangement uses TRBV5-1 and TRBJ1-1, with D perhaps TRBD1 (6 bases). Germline V gene sequence: CDR1 SGHRS, CDR2 YFSETQ. V lost 4 bases to trimming and J lost 5 bases, with 18 bases between them. The CDR3 covers 15 residues. The DNA for the CDR3 is TGCGCCAGCAGCACTACCGGACGGAGGGGGACTGAAGCTTTCTTT. Translated: CASSTTGRRGTEAFF.

At least ten counts were recorded for this clonotype. The chain employs TRBV19 and TRBJ2-3; D gene ambiguous. The CDR3 extends over 12 amino acids. V lost 7 bases and J lost 0, with 5 bases in between. Germline CDR1 LNHDA, CDR2 SQIVND (reference sequence). CDR3 residues: CASKESTDTQYF. The CDR3 nucleotides read TGTGCCAGTAAGGAGAGCACAGATACGCAGTATTTT.

There are many counts of this clonotype. The chain couples TRBV20-1 to TRBJ2-5, with a tentative D call TRBD1 (5 bases). This CDR3 has 11 amino acids. CDR1 DFQATT and CDR2 SNEGSKA come from the germline V gene (reference sequence). Trimming shortened V by 7 bases and J by 2 bases, and 8 bases separated the two germline ends. CDR3 sequence reads: CSVQGQETQYF. CDR3 coding DNA: TGCAGTGTTCAGGGTCAAGAGACCCAGTACTTC.

This clonotype occurred many times. The chain has TRBV12-3 or TRBV12-4 and TRBJ1-2; D remains unclear. The CDR3 is 14 amino acids. Trimming stripped 6 bases from V and 3 bases from J, with 14 bases between. CDR3 protein: CASRARGGHYGYTF. The CDR3 bases are TGTGCCAGCAGGGCCCGTGGAGGACACTATGGCTACACCTTC.

This clonotype was observed at least ten times. V and J are TRBV7-2 and TRBJ2-2; the D is unclear. Germline CDR1 is SGHTA and CDR2 is FQGNSA. V lost 2 bases to trimming and J lost 1 base, with 5 bases between them. The CDR3 extends over 14 amino acids. CDR3 DNA: TGTGCCAGCAGCTTAATAAGGAACACCGGGGAGCTGTTTTTT. It codes for CASSLIRNTGELFF.

V is TRBV7-9 and J is TRBJ1-5; D ambiguous. This CDR3 is 15 amino acids long. Germline values: CDR1 SEHNR, CDR2 FQNEAQ (reference sequence). The V end lost 5 bases, the J end lost 1 base, and 12 bases lay between the germline ends. CDR3 nucleotides: TGTGCCAGCAGCCGAACATGGGAGAGCAATCAGCCCCAGCATTTT. Protein product: CASSRTWESNQPQHF.

Worth noting for this clonotype: A single base separates this from a much larger clone, so it may be a read error. This chain uses TRBV4-1 with TRBJ1-1; D is undetermined. CDR1 MGHRA and CDR2 YSYEKL come from the germline V gene. The length of the CDR3 is 16 residues. The V and J ends lost 4 bases and 3 bases respectively, with 18 bases between them. The CDR3 nucleotides are TGCGCCAGCAGCCCCCCTTCGGAGGGAAGGTACACTGAAGCTTTCTTT. It yields the protein CASSPPSEGRYTEAFF.

Details on this clonotype: A far larger clone is off by one base, so a read error is likely. V gene TRBV6-4 combines with J gene TRBJ1-3; TRBD1 matches 7 bases. Germline CDR1 is MRHNA and CDR2 is SNTAGT. The CDR3 sequence is 15 residues long. DNA for the CDR3: TGTGCCAGCAGATCACAGGGGATTTATGGAAACACCGTATATTTT. It translates to CASRSQGIYGNTVYF.

To note about this clonotype: The junction differs from germline at one of its ends, possibly a read error. This chain joins TRBV7-9 and TRBJ1-1, with D maybe TRBD1 (6 bases). The CDR3 loop spans 16 amino acids. Germline V gene sequence: CDR1 SEHNR, CDR2 FQNEAQ (reference sequence). This chain's CDR3 is CDSSLGATARNTEAFF. CDR3 bases: TGTGACAGCAGCCTGGGGGCCACTGCGCGGAACACTGAAGCTTTCTTT. Combining the CDR3 with reference TRBV7-9 and TRBJ1-1 gives the whole variable domain DTGVSQNPRHKITKRGQNVTFRCDPISEHNRLYWYRQTLGQGPEFLTYFQNEAQLEKSRLLSDRFSAERPKGSFSTLEIQRTEQGDSAMYLCDSSLGATARNTEAFFGQGTRLTVV.

This clonotype was observed many times. CDR3 sequence: CASSYRGTSGGRRNEQFF. In nucleotides, the CDR3 is TGTGCCAGCAGTTACCGGGGGACTAGCGGGGGACGCCGCAATGAGCAGTTCTTC. J is TRBJ2-1 and V is TRBV6-5, with 14 bases identical to TRBD2. The CDR3 runs 18 residues. Germline loops: CDR1 MNHEY, CDR2 SVGAGI. Unmatched junction bases numbered 9, after V lost 2 bases and J lost 6 bases.

A remark on this clonotype: Being one base from a much bigger clone, this may be a read error. The chain has TRBV7-2 and TRBJ2-7; D is perhaps TRBD1 or TRBD2 (6 bases each). V lost 5 bases, J lost 6 bases, and 17 bases lay in between. The CDR3 extends over 14 amino acids. Looked up from germline, CDR1 is SGHTA and CDR2 is FQGNSA. DNA for the CDR3: TGTGCCAGCAGCCAAGGACCAGAGGGGGGCGAGCAGTACTTC. It encodes CASSQGPEGGEQYF.